The source of this TCR beta chain is a study of blood T cell repertoires in COVID-19. Looking at the study overall: Samples of COVID-19 (acute and convalescent) were obtained from the United States, Italy and Spain. The cDNA or gDNA used as material had been derived from T cells, B-cell-depleted T cells, or PBMCs.

Methods used by the authors: Nucleated cell number was recorded as an estimate derived from reference gene primer amplification. Clones were read by immunoSEQ multiplex PCR, and TCRdb kept only the in-frame ones, dropping some. V, J and clone size were drawn from that table, and D and trimming were deduced from the DNA. The sample holds 65,000 to 75,000 clones; around 81% are singletons and the top ten take around 4.4%. The germline V and J ends were trimmed by 3 bases and 5 bases, with 13 bases remaining between them. CDR3 length: 15 amino acids. CDR1 is SGHAT and CDR2 is FQNNGV in the germline V gene.

The receptor was derived from a woman aged 55-69 years with acute or convalescent COVID-19. The rearrangement uses TRBV11-2 and TRBJ1-4; D is uncertain. Sequencing was carried out using peripheral blood. CDR3 protein: CASSFRTMGNEKLFF. CDR3 in DNA: TGTGCCAGCAGCTTTCGGACTATGGGAAATGAAAAACTGTTTTTT.